This TCR beta chain was sequenced for a study of cytomegalovirus exposure and HLA in healthy donors. Study conclusions and caveats: Over 15,000 TCR beta sequences were associated with HLA alleles at 0.05 false discovery rate in a later analysis. Presence/absence analyses rested on an assumption that sequencing depth was roughly uniform across donors. Among donors in an Asian-associated ancestry cluster, a later analysis reportedly found fewer N-insertions than the roughly 670-donor mean. A highly shared variant cluster was judged a likely technical artifact.

The PCR ran on 60 Vbeta and 13 Jbeta primers. Repertoires were generated with immunoSEQ multiplex PCR, while TCRdb's copy carries only in-frame clones and drops some. Altogether about 110,000 clones are present, roughly 80% being singletons, with the ten largest covering less than 3.5%. A note on this clone: Its antigen is not identified.

The V segment lost 6 bases and the J segment 6 bases; nucleotides outside the gene matches: 17. CDR3 size: 18 residues. Germline V CDR1 and CDR2: KGHSH, LQKENI. Sequenced sample: PBMCs. The sequence was collected from a man aged 25 to 40 in good health and CMV-seropositive. This rearrangement joins TRBV18 to TRBJ2-3; 11 nucleotides align to TRBD1. The CDR3 reads CASSRRTGGANRVDTQYF. The CDR3 bases are TGTGCCAGCTCTCGCCGGACAGGGGGCGCAAACAGAGTGGATACGCAGTATTTT.